The 27 T cell receptor beta chains presented below share a single source sample, sequenced in a study of early T cells in non-severe SARS-CoV-2 infection. A single record per CDR3 protein comes from TCRdb applying MiXCR to the 5' RACE reads. Of about 98,000 distinct CDR3 sequences in the sample, approximately 11% were seen once. The sequencing input was whole blood. These receptors were obtained from an adult who was a healthcare worker with PCR-confirmed SARS-CoV-2 infection or an uninfected control (not recorded which).

This clonotype was recorded at least ten times. The chain couples TRBV20-1 to TRBJ2-3, with 11 bases identical to TRBD2. Trimming cost V 1 base and J 2 bases; bases outside gene matches: 5. This CDR3 is 16 amino acids long. CDR1 and CDR2 (germline): DFQATT, SNEGSKA (reference sequence). The CDR3 is CSARVASGRITDTQYF. DNA of the CDR3: TGCAGTGCTAGAGTAGCTAGCGGGAGGATCACAGATACGCAGTATTTT.

J is TRBJ2-2 and V is TRBV19, with D perhaps TRBD1 or TRBD2 (5 bases each). Trimming took off 5 bases at V and 6 bases at J, with 16 bases between the two ends. The CDR3 covers 15 residues. Germline assignment: CDR1 LNHDA and CDR2 SQIVND (reference sequence). The CDR3 bases are TGTGCCAGTAGTTCCGTGGGGGATAATGCCGGGGAGCTGTTTTTT. Translation: CASSSVGDNAGELFF.

This clonotype has only a few counts. The rearrangement uses TRBV2 and TRBJ2-5; the match to TRBD1 covers 8 bases. Per germline, CDR1 SNHLY and CDR2 FYNNEI. V gave up 7 bases and J gave up 5 bases; unmatched junction bases: 0. CDR3 length equals 11 residues. The DNA for the CDR3 is TGTGCCAGCACAGGGGGCGAGACCCAGTACTTC. This gives the protein CASTGGETQYF.

The rearrangement uses TRBV4-1 and TRBJ2-7; no definite D call. Germline V gene lookup returns CDR1 MGHRA and CDR2 YSYEKL. V dropped 5 bases and J dropped 4 bases, with 3 bases sitting between them. This CDR3 spans 10 amino acids. CDR3 in amino acids: CASSEYEQYF. CDR3 sequence (DNA): TGCGCCAGCAGCGAATACGAGCAGTACTTC.

This clonotype was seen at least ten times. V and J are TRBV19 and TRBJ2-7; 7 bases map to TRBD1. Germline CDR1 LNHDA, CDR2 SQIVND (reference sequence). The ends lost 3 bases at V and 2 bases at J; junction bases unmatched: 10. The CDR3 sequence is 16 residues long. The CDR3 protein is CASSIRPGQTTYEQYF. DNA for the CDR3: TGTGCCAGTAGTATTCGACCGGGACAGACCACCTACGAGCAGTACTTC.

The CDR3 nucleotides are TGCAGTGCCACGAGGGACTACTACGAGCAGTACTTC. As protein: CSATRDYYEQYF. The chain employs TRBV20-1 and TRBJ2-7; TRBD2 matches at 7 bases. CDR3 length: 12 residues. The ends lost 6 bases at V and 3 bases at J; junction bases unmatched: 5. Germline-derived CDR1 and CDR2 are DFQATT and SNEGSKA (reference sequence).

In this sample, this clonotype turned up a few times. V usage is TRBV28 and J usage is TRBJ2-7, with D possibly matching TRBD1 (5 bases). Per germline, CDR1 MDHEN and CDR2 SYDVKM. The CDR3 extends over 15 amino acids. Trimming left V 6 bases short and J 0 bases short, with 15 bases between. The CDR3 region has the DNA TGTGCCAGCAGCTCGACAGTTTTCAGCTCCTACGAGCAGTACTTC. This encodes CASSSTVFSSYEQYF.

There are many counts of this clonotype. The CDR3 sequence: CASSQSSVTEAFF. The CDR3 nucleotides read TGTGCCAGCAGCCAAAGTTCGGTCACTGAAGCTTTCTTT. The V and J genes are TRBV4-2 and TRBJ1-1; D is ambiguous. Per the germline V gene, CDR1 is LGHNA and CDR2 is YNFKEQ. V was shortened by 2 bases and J by 4 bases, with 8 bases between the two germline ends. This CDR3 has 13 residues.

In this sample, this clonotype turned up a few times. V usage is TRBV7-2 and J usage is TRBJ2-5, with D uncertain. Per the germline V gene, CDR1 is SGHTA and CDR2 is FQGNSA. The CDR3 covers 14 residues. Between the trimmed V and J ends, which lost 1 base and 4 bases, there was a span of 10 bases. In DNA form, the CDR3 reads TGTGCCAGCAGCTTAGTACCAACGGGAGAGACCCAGTACTTC. This translates into CASSLVPTGETQYF.

The CDR3 is CASSSGYSAGFRETQYF. CDR3 nucleotide sequence: TGCGCCAGCAGCTCAGGATACTCGGCCGGGTTCCGGGAGACCCAGTACTTC. V is TRBV5-1 and J is TRBJ2-5, with D hard to call. Germline values: CDR1 SGHRS, CDR2 YFSETQ. V was cut by 3 bases and J by 5 bases, with 23 bases left in between. The CDR3 spans 17 residues. Complete variable domain (other parts from reference TRBV5-1 and TRBJ2-5): KAGVTQTPRYLIKTRGQQVTLSCSPISGHRSVSWYQQTPGQGLQFLFEYFSETQRNKGNFPGRFSGRQFSNSRSEMNVSTLELGDSALYLCASSSGYSAGFRETQYFGPGTRLLVL.

This clonotype turned up a few times. The chain carries TRBV6-1 and TRBJ2-3, with D perhaps TRBD2 (5 bases). The CDR3 is made up of 15 amino acids. From germline, CDR1 is MNHNS and CDR2 SASEGT. The V and J ends lost 6 bases and 0 bases respectively, with 13 bases between them. The CDR3 DNA sequence: TGTGCCAGCAGCTCCAGACGGGAAAGCACAGATACGCAGTATTTT. It yields the protein CASSSRRESTDTQYF.

The chain joins TRBV28 to TRBJ1-4; 9 bases agree with TRBD1. There are 16 residues in the CDR3. Losses at the gene ends were 5 bases for V and 0 bases for J; bases not matched to a gene: 4. Germline CDR1 MDHEN, CDR2 SYDVKM. The chain's CDR3 is CASSGDRVTTNEKLFF. CDR3 sequence (DNA): TGTGCCAGCAGTGGGGACAGGGTCACAACTAATGAAAAACTGTTTTTT.

This clonotype has at least ten counts. The chain couples TRBV12-3 or TRBV12-4 to TRBJ1-1; TRBD1 matches 7 bases. J gave up 5 bases and V 1 base, and 4 bases lay outside the gene matches. The CDR3 is 14 residues long. The DNA for the CDR3 is TGTGCCAGCAGTTTAGAGACAGGGTGGACTGAAGCTTTCTTT. Its translation: CASSLETGWTEAFF.

This clonotype was seen ten or more times. The V call is TRBV3-1, the J call TRBJ2-7, with 8 bases identical to TRBD1. Looked up from germline, CDR1 is LGHDT and CDR2 is YNNKEL (reference sequence). With 4 bases clipped from V and 7 bases from J, the junction kept 12 bases outside the gene matches. The CDR3 is 15 amino acids. CDR3 sequence: CASSPQGARSEEQYF. For the CDR3, the DNA is TGTGCCAGCAGCCCTCAGGGGGCCAGGAGCGAGGAGCAGTACTTC.

The rearrangement uses TRBV20-1 and TRBJ2-1; D may be TRBD2 (7 bases). Germline V lookup: CDR1 DFQATT, CDR2 SNEGSKA (reference sequence). V lost 3 bases to trimming and J lost 7 bases, with 22 bases between them. The CDR3 length is 16 residues. CDR3 sequence: CSARDPLAGALNEQFF. CDR3 nucleotides: TGCAGTGCTAGGGACCCCCTGGCGGGGGCCCTGAATGAGCAGTTCTTC.

This clonotype was seen at least ten times. The rearrangement links TRBV20-1 to TRBJ2-3; 11 bases match TRBD2. The CDR3 is 15 amino acids. CDR1 and CDR2 (germline): DFQATT, SNEGSKA (reference sequence). The J segment lost 4 bases and the V segment lost 0 bases, leaving 3 bases of the junction unmatched. CDR3 protein: CSARDIAGGADTQYF. CDR3 coding DNA: TGCAGTGCTAGAGATATAGCGGGGGGGGCAGATACGCAGTATTTT.

This clonotype was observed a few times. The V call is TRBV28, the J call TRBJ1-2; D is unresolved. Germline V gene sequence: CDR1 MDHEN, CDR2 SYDVKM. Between the trimmed V and J ends, which lost 2 bases and 7 bases, there was a span of 11 bases. This CDR3 has 13 amino acids. In nucleotides, the CDR3 is TGTGCCAGCAGTTTAGGTCCTGCCGCTGGCTACACCTTC. It encodes CASSLGPAAGYTF.

This clonotype was observed many times. This sequence joins TRBV12-3 or TRBV12-4 and TRBJ2-1, with D perhaps TRBD2 (5 bases). V was clipped by 1 base and J by 6 bases, with 13 bases between them. This CDR3 is 15 amino acids long. CDR3 sequence: CASSLGGGGGNEQFF. DNA of the CDR3: TGTGCCAGCAGTTTAGGAGGAGGAGGTGGCAATGAGCAGTTCTTC.

The rearrangement joins TRBV19 to TRBJ2-1; 8 bases map to TRBD2. The ends lost 7 bases at V and 1 base at J; junction bases unmatched: 6. The germline V gene has CDR1 LNHDA and CDR2 SQIVND (reference sequence). The CDR3 runs 15 residues. The CDR3 here is CASTNGGASYNEQFF. CDR3 nucleotides: TGTGCCAGTACCAACGGGGGGGCTTCCTACAATGAGCAGTTCTTC. The full variable domain, its missing parts supplied by reference TRBV19 and TRBJ2-1, is DGGITQSPKYLFRKEGQNVTLSCEQNLNHDAMYWYRQDPGQGLRLIYYSQIVNDFQKGDIAEGYSVSREKKESFPLTVTSAQKNPTAFYLCASTNGGASYNEQFFGPGTRLTVL.

In this sample, this clonotype turned up many times. This chain joins TRBV28 and TRBJ2-3, with D tentatively TRBD2 (6 bases). Germline CDR1 MDHEN, CDR2 SYDVKM. CDR3 size: 14 residues. The germline V and J ends were trimmed by 8 bases and 2 bases, with 14 bases remaining between them. The CDR3 DNA is TGTGCCAGCTCTCCTGGGGGGTACACAGATACGCAGTATTTT. Translated: CASSPGGYTDTQYF.

This clonotype was observed a handful of times. V is TRBV12-3 or TRBV12-4 and J is TRBJ2-2, with 9 bases fitting TRBD1. V lost 8 bases to trimming and J lost 0 bases; unmatched junction nucleotides: 4. This CDR3 is built from 15 residues. CDR3 protein: CASRRQGANTGELFF. CDR3 nucleotide sequence: TGTGCCAGCCGACGACAGGGGGCGAACACCGGGGAGCTGTTTTTT.

The rearrangement joins TRBV12-3 or TRBV12-4 to TRBJ1-6; no definite D call. The CDR3 consists of 12 residues. V was cut by 7 bases and J by 10 bases, with 11 bases left in between. CDR3 sequence (DNA): TGTGCCAGCAAGGTGGGGTCCTCACCCCTCCACTTT. This gives the protein CASKVGSSPLHF.

The chain combines TRBV6-5 with TRBJ1-2, with 8 bases aligning to TRBD1. Germline V gene lookup returns CDR1 MNHEY and CDR2 SVGAGI. CDR3 length equals 14 residues. The junction had 14 bases not matched to a gene; V was cut back by 10 bases and J by 7 bases. The CDR3 reads CATGARGLSVGYTF. CDR3 coding DNA: TGTGCCACCGGGGCCAGGGGGCTCTCTGTTGGCTACACCTTC.

Many counts were recorded for this clonotype. This rearrangement joins TRBV6-4 to TRBJ1-5, with D maybe TRBD1 (5 bases). CDR3 length equals 14 residues. Germline-derived CDR1 and CDR2 are MRHNA and SNTAGT. Trimming removed 4 bases from V and 2 bases from J, with 9 bases in between. The CDR3 here is CASSARAGNQPQHF. CDR3 DNA: TGTGCCAGCAGTGCCAGGGCCGGCAATCAGCCCCAGCATTTT.

The J gene is TRBJ1-2, the V gene TRBV30; D is undetermined. The CDR3 has 13 amino acids. From germline, CDR1 is GTSNPN and CDR2 SVGIG (reference sequence). V lost 3 bases and J 5 bases, leaving 13 bases between the germline ends. CDR3 region: CAWSARSAYGYTF. The CDR3 coding sequence is TGTGCCTGGAGCGCGCGGTCGGCGTATGGCTACACCTTC.

There are many counts of this clonotype. The V gene is TRBV9, the J gene TRBJ2-1; 9 nucleotides line up with TRBD2. The CDR3 runs 15 residues. The V gene's germline CDR1 is SGDLS and CDR2 YYNGEE. The J segment lost 10 bases and the V segment lost 2 bases, leaving 10 bases of the junction unmatched. CDR3 in amino acids: CASSVGSGSVEEQFF. In DNA, the CDR3 is TGTGCCAGCAGCGTCGGTAGCGGGAGTGTAGAGGAGCAGTTCTTC.

The chain couples TRBV7-6 to TRBJ1-2, with D perhaps TRBD1 (5 bases). This CDR3 contains 17 residues. Germline V gene sequence: CDR1 SGHVS, CDR2 FNYEAQ. The germline V and J ends were trimmed by 6 bases and 1 base, with 21 bases remaining between them. The CDR3 nucleotides read TGTGCCAGCAGTCCTTCGGAGGGGTGGTTGGGTAACTATGGCTACACCTTC. This sequence encodes CASSPSEGWLGNYGYTF.